The 32 T cell receptor beta chains given below trace back to one sample, sequenced in a study of CD8 T cells in Susac syndrome. RNA in amounts of roughly 0.5 to 1 ug was reverse transcribed with random hexamers. TCRdb re-called the immunoSEQ multiplex PCR reads with MiXCR, one entry per CDR3 protein. The sample contains approximately 190,000 distinct CDR3 sequences, 90% to 95% of which appear only once. The sequencing input was CD4+ T cells from PBMCs. These receptors were obtained from a human donor with multiple sclerosis.

The chain employs TRBV10-3 and TRBJ2-1, with unresolved D. Trimming shortened V by 3 bases and J by 4 bases, and 4 bases separated the two germline ends. Germline-derived CDR1 and CDR2 are ENHRY and SYGVKD. There are 12 residues in the CDR3. The DNA for the CDR3 is TGTGCCATCAGTGACGTTTACAATGAGCAGTTCTTC. Translated: CAISDVYNEQFF.

The J gene is TRBJ2-3, the V gene TRBV27; D is unresolved. Trimming left V 8 bases short and J 0 bases short, with 12 bases between. The CDR3 spans 14 residues. Germline CDR1 is MNHEY and CDR2 is SMNVEV (reference sequence). For the CDR3, the DNA is TGTGCCAGCCGGGTCGATACTAGCACAGATACGCAGTATTTT. It translates to CASRVDTSTDTQYF.

The chain recombines TRBV10-3 with TRBJ1-2; D is perhaps TRBD1 (6 bases). Per germline, CDR1 ENHRY and CDR2 SYGVKD. The CDR3 length is 13 residues. V was shortened by 4 bases and J by 2 bases, with 8 bases between the two germline ends. The CDR3 loop reads CAISGGQNYGYTF. The CDR3, as DNA: TGTGCCATCAGTGGCGGACAGAACTATGGCTACACCTTC.

CDR3 in amino acids: CASSQTRSRGTEAFF. The CDR3 nucleotides read TGTGCCAGCAGCCAGACCCGGAGTAGGGGCACTGAAGCTTTCTTT. The chain uses TRBV3-1 and TRBJ1-1; possibly TRBD1 for D (5 bases). V lost 3 bases and J 4 bases, leaving 15 bases between the germline ends. This CDR3 contains 15 residues. Germline CDR1 reads LGHDT; CDR2 reads YNNKEL (reference sequence).

CDR3: CASSRESYQPQHF. The CDR3 nucleotides read TGTGCCAGCAGTCGGGAATCTTATCAGCCCCAGCATTTT. The chain employs TRBV2 and TRBJ1-5; the D is unclear. Germline V CDR1 and CDR2: SNHLY, FYNNEI. V was cut by 5 bases and J by 5 bases, with 10 bases left in between. The CDR3 extends over 13 amino acids.

The chain recombines TRBV20-1 with TRBJ2-1; D possibly corresponds to TRBD2 (5 bases). CDR1 DFQATT and CDR2 SNEGSKA come from the germline V gene (reference sequence). CDR3 size: 15 residues. The germline V and J ends were trimmed by 6 bases and 2 bases, with 17 bases remaining between them. The CDR3 nucleotides read TGCAGTGCCTCCCGTGGAGCGGTGACCTACAATGAGCAGTTCTTC. Residues: CSASRGAVTYNEQFF.

V gene TRBV7-2 combines with J gene TRBJ1-2; no reliable D call. Germline V CDR1 and CDR2: SGHTA, FQGNSA. This CDR3 has 10 residues. Trimming shortened V by 2 bases and J by 8 bases, and 3 bases separated the two germline ends. The CDR3 DNA reads TGTGCCAGCAGCTTACCCGGCTACACCTTC. Amino acids: CASSLPGYTF. Drawing the rest from reference TRBV7-2 and TRBJ1-2, the complete variable domain is GAGVSQSPSNKVTEKGKDVELRCDPISGHTALYWYRQSLGQGLEFLIYFQGNSAPDKSGLPSDRFSAERTGGSVSTLTIQRTQQEDSAVYLCASSLPGYTFGSGTRLTVV.

The chain combines TRBV18 with TRBJ1-5, with 8 nucleotides matching TRBD1. The CDR3 sequence is 16 residues long. The germline V gene encodes CDR1 KGHSH and CDR2 LQKENI. Germline trimming cut 3 bases from V and 5 bases from J; bases unmatched to any gene: 9. The CDR3 sequence: CASSPPAAGGYQPQHF. In DNA, the CDR3 is TGTGCCAGCTCACCCCCGGCGGCAGGGGGCTATCAGCCCCAGCATTTT. Full variable domain (remainder filled in from reference TRBV18 and TRBJ1-5): NAGVMQNPRHLVRRRGQEARLRCSPMKGHSHVYWYRQLPEEGLKFMVYLQKENIIDESGMPKERFSAEFPKEGPSILRIQQVVRGDSAAYFCASSPPAAGGYQPQHFGDGTRLSIL.

The genes are TRBV7-3 and TRBJ2-3, with D perhaps matching TRBD1 (5 bases). Germline loops: CDR1 SGHTA, CDR2 FQGTGA. The CDR3 length is 13 residues. The V end lost 5 bases, the J end lost 2 bases, and 8 bases lay between the germline ends. In nucleotides, the CDR3 is TGTGCCAGCAGCCAGGGCCCCACAGATACGCAGTATTTT. This codes for CASSQGPTDTQYF.

The chain links TRBV28 to TRBJ2-3; perhaps D is TRBD1 or TRBD2 (5 bases each). Germline CDR1 and CDR2: MDHEN and SYDVKM. CDR3 length: 15 residues. Deletions cut 5 bases from V and 1 base from J, with 13 bases between. The DNA of the CDR3 is TGTGCCAGCAGTCTACCCCAGGGACGCACAGATACGCAGTATTTT. This encodes CASSLPQGRTDTQYF.

The chain links TRBV20-1 to TRBJ1-5, with D perhaps matching TRBD1 (6 bases). CDR3 length equals 15 residues. Trimming stripped 3 bases from V and 4 bases from J, with 16 bases between. Germline CDR1 DFQATT, CDR2 SNEGSKA (reference sequence). Here the CDR3 reads CSASPGRGANQPQHF. CDR3 coding DNA: TGCAGTGCTAGCCCGGGCAGGGGAGCGAATCAGCCCCAGCATTTT.

Of note for this clonotype: The junction departs from the called germline gene at one end, perhaps through a read error. CDR3 in amino acids: CASSLPGLAGNDQFF. CDR3 DNA: TGTGCCAGCTCACTGCCGGGACTAGCGGGAAATGATCAGTTCTTC. The chain employs TRBV18 and TRBJ2-1; the match to TRBD2 covers 13 bases. This CDR3 spans 15 amino acids. CDR1 KGHSH and CDR2 LQKENI come from the germline V gene.

This clonotype has only one observation. The chain links TRBV20-1 to TRBJ2-3; 9 bases map to TRBD1. This CDR3 is 13 amino acids long. Trimming took 6 bases from V and 4 from J; bases not matched to a gene: 5. The germline CDR1 and CDR2 sequences are DFQATT and SNEGSKA (reference sequence). CDR3 nucleotide sequence: TGCAGTGCCCACAGGGGGCGGGCAGATACGCAGTATTTT. Residues: CSAHRGRADTQYF.

The chain recombines TRBV20-1 with TRBJ2-1, with D possibly matching TRBD1 (6 bases). The CDR3 runs to 14 residues. The V end was cut by 6 bases, the J end by 7 bases, with 19 bases between. The germline CDR1 and CDR2 sequences are DFQATT and SNEGSKA (reference sequence). The CDR3 reads CSAIPQGLGNEQFF. The CDR3 DNA follows: TGCAGTGCCATACCTCAGGGGTTGGGGAATGAGCAGTTCTTC.

The V gene is TRBV18, the J gene TRBJ2-1, with 15 nucleotides matching TRBD2. V was pared by 3 bases and J by 9 bases, with 3 bases of the junction left unmatched. This CDR3 has 15 residues. CDR1 and CDR2 from the germline V gene are KGHSH and LQKENI. The CDR3 region has the DNA TGTGCCAGCTCACCGGGACTAGCGGGAGGAATTGAGCAGTTCTTC. It codes for CASSPGLAGGIEQFF.

This chain connects TRBV30 to TRBJ2-5, with D perhaps TRBD1 (5 bases). The ends were cut back, 5 bases at V and 3 bases at J, with 13 bases in the middle. The CDR3 is 13 amino acids. Germline CDR1 is GTSNPN and CDR2 is SVGIG (reference sequence). For the CDR3, the DNA is TGTGCCTGGGCGTGGGGCTCGGAAGAGACCCAGTACTTC. Amino acid sequence: CAWAWGSEETQYF. The complete variable domain, with remaining parts taken from reference TRBV30 and TRBJ2-5, reads SQTIHQWPATLVQPVGSPLSLECTVEGTSNPNLYWYRQAAGRGLQLLFYSVGIGQISSEVPQNLSASRPQDRQFILSSKKLLLSDSGFYLCAWAWGSEETQYFGPGTRLLVL.

V usage is TRBV30 and J usage is TRBJ2-7; D is tentatively TRBD1 or TRBD2 (5 bases each). The V end was cut by 5 bases, the J end by 2 bases, with 13 bases between. CDR3 size: 13 residues. Germline-derived CDR1 and CDR2 are GTSNPN and SVGIG (reference sequence). This chain's CDR3 is CAWDGGSTYEQYF. CDR3 sequence (DNA): TGTGCCTGGGATGGGGGATCCACCTACGAGCAGTACTTC.

In its sample, this clonotype was seen once. This sequence joins TRBV29-1 and TRBJ2-7, with 7 bases fitting TRBD1. The germline gives CDR1 SQVTM, CDR2 ANQGSEA. The trim removed 6 bases at V and 6 bases at J, leaving 5 bases unmatched. The CDR3 spans 11 residues. The CDR3, as DNA: TGCAGCGTGAGGGGGACAGCCGAGCAGTACTTC. It encodes CSVRGTAEQYF.

This sequence joins TRBV14 and TRBJ2-1; 9 positions agree with TRBD1. V shed 5 bases and J 0 bases; nucleotides not matched to a gene: 5. There are 16 residues in the CDR3. Germline loops: CDR1 SGHDN, CDR2 FVKESK. The CDR3 is CASSSQGAPSYNEQFF. CDR3 bases: TGTGCCAGCAGCTCACAGGGGGCCCCCTCCTACAATGAGCAGTTCTTC.

The rearrangement links TRBV5-1 to TRBJ2-1; TRBD1 is a possible D gene (6 bases). The CDR3 is 15 amino acids. V was trimmed by 3 bases and J by 7 bases, leaving 17 bases between them. Per the germline V gene, CDR1 is SGHRS and CDR2 is YFSETQ. CDR3 DNA sequence: TGCGCCAGCAGCTCGACAGGAGCGGAGGTGAATGAGCAGTTCTTC. Its translation: CASSSTGAEVNEQFF.

This clonotype was detected only once. The chain links TRBV20-1 to TRBJ2-7; D call uncertain. V was clipped by 1 base and J by 5 bases, with 12 bases between them. In germline, CDR1 is DFQATT, CDR2 SNEGSKA (reference sequence). The CDR3 is made up of 13 amino acids. DNA for the CDR3: TGCAGTGCTAGAGGTTGGTTTGTCGACGAGCAGTACTTC. Amino acids: CSARGWFVDEQYF.

The rearrangement uses TRBV15 and TRBJ2-1; possibly TRBD2 for D (5 bases). Germline assignment: CDR1 LNHNV and CDR2 YYDKDF (reference sequence). This CDR3 has 14 amino acids. V was cut by 1 base and J by 9 bases, with 13 bases left in between. The CDR3 is CATSRALELGEQFF. The CDR3 DNA is TGTGCCACCAGCAGAGCACTAGAATTAGGTGAGCAGTTCTTC.

The V gene is TRBV7-2, the J gene TRBJ2-5; TRBD1 matches at 9 bases. The germline V gene has CDR1 SGHTA and CDR2 FQGNSA. Germline trimming cut 6 bases from V and 7 bases from J; bases unmatched to any gene: 6. CDR3 length equals 13 residues. Here the CDR3 reads CASRLRQGGTQYF. The CDR3 DNA sequence: TGTGCCAGCAGGCTCCGACAGGGGGGGACCCAGTACTTC.

The V gene is TRBV12-3 or TRBV12-4, the J gene TRBJ2-3; 7 bases agree with TRBD2. Trimming removed 4 bases from V and 2 bases from J; junction bases left unmatched: 12. The CDR3 loop spans 17 amino acids. CDR3 in amino acids: CASSSPPAGVPTDTQYF. CDR3 in DNA: TGTGCCAGCAGTTCCCCCCCCGCGGGGGTGCCCACAGATACGCAGTATTTT.

The CDR3 coding sequence is TGTGCCAGCCTATATACGGGACAGTACCATGGCTACACCTTC. As protein: CASLYTGQYHGYTF. The chain employs TRBV3-1 and TRBJ1-2; 7 nucleotides line up with TRBD1. This CDR3 contains 14 residues. V gave up 8 bases and J gave up 6 bases; unmatched junction bases: 12. Germline V gene data show CDR1 as LGHDT and CDR2 as YNNKEL (reference sequence).

The rearrangement uses TRBV29-1 and TRBJ2-1; D call uncertain. Germline V gene data show CDR1 as SQVTM and CDR2 as ANQGSEA. The ends were cut back, 4 bases at V and 4 bases at J, with 11 bases in the middle. This CDR3 contains 13 residues. The chain's CDR3 is CSVAARIYNEQFF. DNA for the CDR3: TGCAGCGTTGCGGCCAGGATTTACAATGAGCAGTTCTTC.

In nucleotides, the CDR3 is TGTGCCTGGTTGATCTCTGGGGCCAACGTCCTGACTTTC. It is translated as CAWLISGANVLTF. The rearrangement links TRBV30 to TRBJ2-6, with D unresolved. Per the germline V gene, CDR1 is GTSNPN and CDR2 is SVGIG (reference sequence). V was cut by 5 bases and J by 0 bases, with 5 bases left in between. The CDR3 covers 13 residues. The whole variable domain, filled in from reference TRBV30 and TRBJ2-6, reads SQTIHQWPATLVQPVGSPLSLECTVEGTSNPNLYWYRQAAGRGLQLLFYSVGIGQISSEVPQNLSASRPQDRQFILSSKKLLLSDSGFYLCAWLISGANVLTFGAGSRLTVL.

This chain joins TRBV6-6 and TRBJ1-2, with 7 bases identical to TRBD1. V lost 6 bases and J lost 6; bases outside the gene matches: 7. The CDR3 is made up of 13 amino acids. Germline loops: CDR1 MNHNY, CDR2 SVGAGI (reference sequence). CDR3 bases: TGTGCCAGCAGCTCCGACAGGGCCCATGGCTACACCTTC. This codes for CASSSDRAHGYTF.

The chain couples TRBV12-3 or TRBV12-4 to TRBJ2-5; D remains unclear. The V end lost 2 bases, the J end lost 5 bases, and 9 bases lay between the germline ends. The CDR3 consists of 13 residues. The CDR3, as DNA: TGTGCCAGCAGTTTAAGAGGATTGGAGACCCAGTACTTC. It translates to CASSLRGLETQYF.

This rearrangement joins TRBV4-1 to TRBJ1-3; D remains unclear. CDR1 is MGHRA and CDR2 is YSYEKL in the germline V gene. Trimming cost V 1 base and J 4 bases, with 11 bases left between them. The CDR3 runs to 15 residues. CDR3 coding DNA: TGCGCCAGCAGCCAAGTCGTTCGGTCAGGAAACACCATATATTTT. It encodes CASSQVVRSGNTIYF.

V and J are TRBV10-3 and TRBJ2-2; unclear D gene. V gave up 3 bases and J gave up 0 bases, with 2 bases separating them. Germline values: CDR1 ENHRY, CDR2 SYGVKD. CDR3 length: 13 residues. CDR3 sequence reads: CAISETNTGELFF. As DNA, the CDR3 is TGTGCCATCAGTGAAACGAACACCGGGGAGCTGTTTTTT.

This chain connects TRBV20-1 to TRBJ1-5; no firm D call. V lost 3 bases to trimming and J lost 5 bases, with 8 bases between them. Germline CDR1 DFQATT, CDR2 SNEGSKA (reference sequence). This CDR3 has 12 residues. The CDR3 loop reads CSASQNYQPQHF. CDR3 nucleotide sequence: TGCAGTGCTAGTCAGAATTATCAGCCCCAGCATTTT.